This T cell receptor (beta chain) was sequenced for a study of long-term antiretroviral therapy in people with HIV. At survey level, the immunoSEQ assay was run in its v3.0 version. It was about 40,000-55,000 T-cell genomes per sample that sequencing targeted. The protocol was immunoSEQ multiplex PCR, while the TCRdb copy is restricted to in-frame clones and leaves out a portion. The table shows around 29,000 clones, with about 96% occurring only once. Findings of the study overall: Diversity increased after ART yet remained lower than in transplant donor controls. Compared with controls, HIV repertoires showed narrower CDR3 length ranges. Clones that had undergone expansion before ART prevailed in the repertoire throughout all time points.

Germline lookup yields CDR1 SGHDT and CDR2 YYEEEE. With V trimmed by 4 bases and J by 6 bases, 9 bases remained unmatched. This CDR3 region has 15 residues. On this clone: As yet, its antigen is unknown.

V is TRBV5-6 and J is TRBJ2-7; 11 nucleotides align to TRBD1. The clonotype originates from a man younger than 40 with HIV. The sample was unsorted PBMCs, taken around 6 years after starting antiretroviral therapy. The CDR3 region has the DNA TGTGCCAGCAGCCAATTTCGGGACAGGGGGATCGAGCAGTACTTC. It codes for CASSQFRDRGIEQYF.